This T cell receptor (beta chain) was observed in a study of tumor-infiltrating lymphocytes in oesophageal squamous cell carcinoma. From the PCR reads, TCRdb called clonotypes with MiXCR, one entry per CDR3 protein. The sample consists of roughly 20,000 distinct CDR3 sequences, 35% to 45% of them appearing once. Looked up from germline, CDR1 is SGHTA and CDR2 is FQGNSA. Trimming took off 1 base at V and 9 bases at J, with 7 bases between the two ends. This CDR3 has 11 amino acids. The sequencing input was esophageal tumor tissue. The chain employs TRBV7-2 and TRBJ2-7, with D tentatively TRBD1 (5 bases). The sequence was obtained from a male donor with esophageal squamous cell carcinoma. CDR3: CASSLGGGQYF. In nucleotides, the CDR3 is TGTGCCAGCAGCTTAGGGGGCGGGCAGTACTTC.